One and the same sample provided the 14 T cell receptor beta chains below, sequenced in a study of breast tumors, draining lymph nodes, adjacent tissues. From the multiplex PCR reads, TCRdb called clonotypes with MiXCR, one entry per CDR3 protein. The sample has about 35,000 distinct CDR3 sequences; 36% are singletons. Sequenced material: breast tumor tissue. The source is a female donor with breast cancer. Some clones in this sample may be carry-over from other donors' samples.

This clonotype has only a few counts. This chain joins TRBV28 and TRBJ2-7; 7 nucleotides agree with TRBD1. From germline, CDR1 is MDHEN and CDR2 SYDVKM. This CDR3 comprises 14 residues. Trimming at V came to 6 bases and at J to 3 bases, leaving 8 bases not matched to a gene. This chain's CDR3 is CASSRIGGGYEQYF. The DNA for the CDR3 is TGTGCCAGCAGCCGAATAGGGGGCGGCTACGAGCAGTACTTC.

As concerns this clonotype: A much larger clone lies one base from this, so it may be a read error. The chain is built from TRBV6-2 or TRBV6-3 and TRBJ1-2, with 7 bases identical to TRBD1. CDR3 size: 15 residues. Germline assignment: CDR1 MNHEY and CDR2 SVGEGT. The CDR3 loop reads CASSYLQGEVYDYTF. CDR3 nucleotide sequence: TGTGCCAGCAGTTACCTGCAGGGGGAGGTCTATGACTACACCTTC.

This clonotype was recorded many times. The chain recombines TRBV28 with TRBJ2-7; the match to TRBD2 covers 8 bases. Trimming removed 2 bases from V and 0 bases from J; junction bases left unmatched: 3. CDR1 is MDHEN and CDR2 is SYDVKM in the germline V gene. This CDR3 is built from 15 residues. The CDR3 region is CASSLPLAGSYEQYF. CDR3 nucleotides: TGTGCCAGCAGTTTACCGCTAGCGGGCTCCTACGAGCAGTACTTC.

This clonotype was seen ten or more times. V and J are TRBV3-1 and TRBJ2-7, with 7 positions matching TRBD1. There are 15 residues in the CDR3. The V segment lost 6 bases and the J segment 1 base; nucleotides outside the gene matches: 9. Germline-derived CDR1 and CDR2 are LGHDT and YNNKEL (reference sequence). CDR3 in amino acids: CASSHTGTVSYEQYF. CDR3 nucleotide sequence: TGTGCCAGCAGTCATACCGGGACAGTGTCCTACGAGCAGTACTTC.

This clonotype has ten or more counts. V is TRBV3-2 and J is TRBJ2-7. TRBV3-2 is tagged as a pseudogene. The CDR3 runs to 14 residues. DNA for the CDR3: TGTGCCAGCAGCCAAGATAAGGGGCCCTACGAGCAGTACTTC. This codes for CASSQDKGPYEQYF.

This clonotype was recorded many times. V and J are TRBV7-2 and TRBJ2-3; 9 nucleotides agree with TRBD2. This CDR3 is 16 amino acids long. With 4 bases clipped from V and 4 bases from J, the junction kept 9 bases outside the gene matches. Per the germline V gene, CDR1 is SGHTA and CDR2 is FQGNSA. CDR3 loop: CASSYPGTSSSDTQYF. CDR3 sequence (DNA): TGTGCCAGCAGCTACCCAGGGACTAGCAGCTCAGATACGCAGTATTTT.

This sequence joins TRBV20-1 and TRBJ1-6; TRBD1 might be the D (6 bases). The germline V gene has CDR1 DFQATT and CDR2 SNEGSKA (reference sequence). Deletions cut 6 bases from V and 9 bases from J, with 21 bases between. CDR3 length: 15 amino acids. The CDR3 protein is CSATVTPGESSPLHF. DNA for the CDR3: TGCAGTGCCACGGTCACTCCAGGGGAATCTTCACCCCTCCACTTT.

Many counts were recorded for this clonotype. This CDR3 reads CASSPGGGGGNTGELFF. In DNA, the CDR3 is TGTGCCAGCAGCCCCGGGGGAGGGGGCGGGAACACCGGGGAGCTGTTTTTT. The chain carries TRBV9 and TRBJ2-2; the D gene could be TRBD1 or TRBD2 (7 bases each). The CDR3 is made up of 17 amino acids. The V end lost 4 bases, the J end lost 1 base, and 17 bases lay between the germline ends. Per germline, CDR1 SGDLS and CDR2 YYNGEE.

This chain links TRBV20-1 with TRBJ2-2, with no clear D. CDR1 is DFQATT and CDR2 is SNEGSKA in the germline V gene (reference sequence). V was clipped by 2 bases and J by 1 base, with 8 bases between them. This CDR3 comprises 14 residues. For the CDR3, the DNA is TGCAGTGCTAGATCGGCAGGGAACACCGGGGAGCTGTTTTTT. It encodes CSARSAGNTGELFF.

This clonotype was recorded many times. This chain uses TRBV5-4 with TRBJ2-3; D might be TRBD1 (7 bases). Trimming stripped 4 bases from V and 5 bases from J, with 14 bases between. The CDR3 covers 14 residues. The V gene's germline CDR1 is SGHNT and CDR2 YYREEE (reference sequence). DNA of the CDR3: TGTGCCAGCAGCGCACAGGGGCGGGGAGATACGCAGTATTTT. Its protein is CASSAQGRGDTQYF.

This clonotype has ten or more counts. The J gene is TRBJ2-1, the V gene TRBV19; D gene ambiguous. V was shortened by 3 bases and J by 4 bases, with 10 bases between the two germline ends. The CDR3 loop spans 14 amino acids. CDR1 LNHDA and CDR2 SQIVND come from the germline V gene (reference sequence). Written as DNA, the CDR3 is TGTGCCAGTAGTATGGGTTCAGCTTACAATGAGCAGTTCTTC. This sequence encodes CASSMGSAYNEQFF.

This clonotype came up many times. CDR3 amino acids: CASSSGQGAFGGYTF. The CDR3 nucleotides read TGTGCCAGCAGCTCCGGACAGGGAGCTTTTGGTGGCTACACCTTC. The chain carries TRBV7-9 and TRBJ1-2, with 8 positions matching TRBD1. V was pared by 4 bases and J by 7 bases, with 11 bases of the junction left unmatched. Germline loops: CDR1 SEHNR, CDR2 FQNEAQ (reference sequence). This CDR3 region has 15 residues.

V is TRBV29-1 and J is TRBJ2-1; weak D call: TRBD2 (6 bases). The CDR3 sequence is 11 residues long. Germline CDR1 SQVTM, CDR2 ANQGSEA. V lost 7 bases and J 9 bases, leaving 13 bases between the germline ends. The CDR3 DNA sequence: TGCAGCGGCAGGGAGGTCGGTGAGCAGTTCTTC. It codes for CSGREVGEQFF.

This clonotype was counted ten times or more. The J gene is TRBJ1-5, the V gene TRBV6-1; possibly TRBD1 for D (5 bases). The V gene lost 6 bases and the J gene lost 7 bases, with 13 bases spanning the gap. Germline CDR1 MNHNS, CDR2 SASEGT. CDR3 length equals 13 residues. This CDR3 reads CASSFPQGQPQHF. The CDR3 nucleotides read TGTGCCAGCAGCTTCCCTCAGGGACAGCCCCAGCATTTT.